A selection of T cell receptor beta chains follows, all from one sample in a study of response to subunit inactivated influenza vaccine. TCRdb ran MiXCR on the RT-PCR reads and lists one entry per CDR3 protein. The table lists about 540,000 distinct CDR3 sequences, approximately 15% of them singletons. Material: PBMCs from blood, obtained 12 days after vaccination. The receptors were sampled from a man in his fifties or sixties who received an inactivated influenza vaccine. Both conserved end residues are part of each CDR3. Each record gives: clone size, V gene, J gene, CDR3 protein. Only some rows state a clone size, as once, few, many or a class for expanded clones.

clone_size: few
v_call: TRBV12-3/TRBV12-4
j_call: TRBJ2-1
cdr3_aa: CASGRSSGRGNEQFF

clone_size: -
v_call: TRBV20-1
j_call: TRBJ2-3
cdr3_aa: CSASEVSGGSTDTQYF

clone_size: -
v_call: TRBV20-1
j_call: TRBJ1-5
cdr3_aa: CSSSLGQSNQPQHF

clone_size: -
v_call: TRBV7-9
j_call: TRBJ2-5
cdr3_aa: CASSWGSLETQYF

clone_size: -
v_call: TRBV7-2
j_call: TRBJ2-1
cdr3_aa: CASSSPGQGVKFF

clone_size: many
v_call: TRBV7-8
j_call: TRBJ2-3
cdr3_aa: CASSQEGLTDTQYF

clone_size: many
v_call: TRBV7-3
j_call: TRBJ2-3
cdr3_aa: CASSLTGSTDTQYF

clone_size: few
v_call: TRBV4-2
j_call: TRBJ1-2
cdr3_aa: CASSQSRDSFYGYTF

clone_size: few
v_call: TRBV3-1
j_call: TRBJ1-4
cdr3_aa: CASSRSRTGGGEKLFF

clone_size: few
v_call: TRBV5-1
j_call: TRBJ2-3
cdr3_aa: CASRQEVSSTDTQYF

clone_size: -
v_call: TRBV7-6
j_call: TRBJ1-4
cdr3_aa: CASSLPGQSNEKLFF

clone_size: -
v_call: TRBV29-1
j_call: TRBJ2-3
cdr3_aa: CSGFLSRQNPDTQYF

clone_size: -
v_call: TRBV18
j_call: TRBJ2-7
cdr3_aa: CASSPAGQGNYEQYF

clone_size: few
v_call: TRBV5-5
j_call: TRBJ2-5
cdr3_aa: CASSLKGVQETQYF

clone_size: many
v_call: TRBV5-1
j_call: TRBJ2-7
cdr3_aa: CASSRTTSGSGEAYEQYF

clone_size: -
v_call: TRBV7-3
j_call: TRBJ2-3
cdr3_aa: CASSLSDADTQYF

clone_size: -
v_call: TRBV20-1
j_call: TRBJ2-1
cdr3_aa: CSAISSKGLAGPWGEQFF

clone_size: few
v_call: TRBV6-2/TRBV6-3
j_call: TRBJ2-7
cdr3_aa: CARLPTRRDEQYF

clone_size: few
v_call: TRBV29-1
j_call: TRBJ2-1
cdr3_aa: CSVEGRVYNEQFF

clone_size: few
v_call: TRBV7-2
j_call: TRBJ2-3
cdr3_aa: CASSLVGTSGADTQYF

clone_size: -
v_call: TRBV18
j_call: TRBJ1-5
cdr3_aa: CASSPPGQGAQPQHF

clone_size: few
v_call: TRBV11-1
j_call: TRBJ2-7
cdr3_aa: CASSVGLGTGPFNSYEQYF

clone_size: few
v_call: TRBV4-3
j_call: TRBJ1-4
cdr3_aa: CASSQDPPPRVREKLFF

clone_size: few
v_call: TRBV3-1
j_call: TRBJ1-4
cdr3_aa: CASSQLGEKLFF

clone_size: -
v_call: TRBV5-1
j_call: TRBJ1-1
cdr3_aa: CASSFGGISNTEAFF

clone_size: few
v_call: TRBV7-2
j_call: TRBJ1-2
cdr3_aa: CASSLDRSGGGYTF

clone_size: many
v_call: TRBV14
j_call: TRBJ2-7
cdr3_aa: CASSQHPRTGNHEQYF

clone_size: many
v_call: TRBV24-1
j_call: TRBJ2-2
cdr3_aa: CATSEPGLAGDTGELFF